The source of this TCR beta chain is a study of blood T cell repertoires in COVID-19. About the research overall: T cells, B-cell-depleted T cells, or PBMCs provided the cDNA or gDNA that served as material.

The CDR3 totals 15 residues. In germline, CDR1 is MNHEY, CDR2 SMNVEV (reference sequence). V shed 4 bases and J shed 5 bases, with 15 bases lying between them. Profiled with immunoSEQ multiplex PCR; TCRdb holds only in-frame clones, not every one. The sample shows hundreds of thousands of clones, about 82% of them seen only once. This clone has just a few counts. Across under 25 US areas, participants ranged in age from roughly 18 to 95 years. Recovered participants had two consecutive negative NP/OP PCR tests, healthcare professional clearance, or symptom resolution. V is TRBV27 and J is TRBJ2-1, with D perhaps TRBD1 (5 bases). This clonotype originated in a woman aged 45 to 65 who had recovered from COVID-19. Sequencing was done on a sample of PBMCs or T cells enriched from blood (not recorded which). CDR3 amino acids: CASSSLVRVNNEQFF. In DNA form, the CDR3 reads TGTGCCAGCAGTTCTCTAGTCAGGGTCAACAATGAGCAGTTCTTC.